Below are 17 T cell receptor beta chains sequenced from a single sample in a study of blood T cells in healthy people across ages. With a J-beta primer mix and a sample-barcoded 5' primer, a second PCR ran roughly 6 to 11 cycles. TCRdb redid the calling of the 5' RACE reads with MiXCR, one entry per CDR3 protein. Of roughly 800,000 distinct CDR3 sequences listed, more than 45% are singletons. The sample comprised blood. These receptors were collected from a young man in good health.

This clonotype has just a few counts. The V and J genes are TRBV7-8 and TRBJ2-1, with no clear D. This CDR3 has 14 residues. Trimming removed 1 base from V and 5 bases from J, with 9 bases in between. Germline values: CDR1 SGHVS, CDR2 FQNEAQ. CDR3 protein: CASSLGGPNNEQFF. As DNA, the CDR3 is TGTGCCAGCAGCTTAGGTGGACCGAACAATGAGCAGTTCTTC.

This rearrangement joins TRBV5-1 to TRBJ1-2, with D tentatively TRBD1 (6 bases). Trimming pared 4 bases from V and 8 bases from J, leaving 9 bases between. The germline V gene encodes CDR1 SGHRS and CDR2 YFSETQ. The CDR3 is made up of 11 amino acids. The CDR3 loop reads CASSGGKGYTF. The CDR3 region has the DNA TGCGCCAGCAGCGGGGGCAAGGGCTACACCTTC.

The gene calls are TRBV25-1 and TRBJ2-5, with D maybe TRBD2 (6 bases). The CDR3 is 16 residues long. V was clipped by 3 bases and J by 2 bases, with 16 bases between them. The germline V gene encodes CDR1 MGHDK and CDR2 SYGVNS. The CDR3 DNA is TGTGCCAGCAGTGACCATCGCGGGACCATACAAGAGACCCAGTACTTC. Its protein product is CASSDHRGTIQETQYF.

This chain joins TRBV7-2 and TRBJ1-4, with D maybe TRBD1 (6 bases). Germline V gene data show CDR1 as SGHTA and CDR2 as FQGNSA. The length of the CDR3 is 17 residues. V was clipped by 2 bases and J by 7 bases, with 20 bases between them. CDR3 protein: CASSLPSYRVKGEKLFF. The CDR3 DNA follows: TGTGCCAGCAGCTTACCTAGCTACAGGGTAAAGGGTGAAAAACTGTTTTTT.

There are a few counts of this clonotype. Written as DNA, the CDR3 is TGTGCCAGCAGCCAAGGTAGCGGGGGGAAGGAGACCCAGTACTTC. Protein sequence: CASSQGSGGKETQYF. The chain employs TRBV3-1 and TRBJ2-5, with 10 positions matching TRBD2. The CDR3 contains 15 residues. With V trimmed by 1 base and J by 5 bases, 4 bases remained unmatched. The V gene's germline CDR1 is LGHDT and CDR2 YNNKEL (reference sequence).

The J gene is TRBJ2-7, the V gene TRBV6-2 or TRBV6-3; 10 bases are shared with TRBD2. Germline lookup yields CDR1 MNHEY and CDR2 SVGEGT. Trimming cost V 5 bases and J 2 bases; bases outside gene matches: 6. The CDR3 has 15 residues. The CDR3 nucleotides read TGTGCCAGCAGTGAGCGACTAGCGGGTCCCTACGAGCAGTACTTC. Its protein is CASSERLAGPYEQYF.

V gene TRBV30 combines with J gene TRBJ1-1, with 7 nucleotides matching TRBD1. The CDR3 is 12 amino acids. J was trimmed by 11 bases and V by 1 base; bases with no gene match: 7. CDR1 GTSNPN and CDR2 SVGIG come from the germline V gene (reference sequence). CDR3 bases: TGTGCCTGGAGTGGACAGGGTCGCTCCGCTTTCTTT. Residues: CAWSGQGRSAFF.

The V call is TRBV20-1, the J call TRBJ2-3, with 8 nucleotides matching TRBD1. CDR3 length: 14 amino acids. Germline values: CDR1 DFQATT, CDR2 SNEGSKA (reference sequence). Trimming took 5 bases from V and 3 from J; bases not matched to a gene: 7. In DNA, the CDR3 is TGCAGTGCTGATCGACAGGGGATAACAGATACGCAGTATTTT. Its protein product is CSADRQGITDTQYF.

The CDR3 nucleotides read TGTGCCATCAGTAAGGACCGCATAGGAAACACTGAAGCTTTCTTT. It yields the protein CAISKDRIGNTEAFF. The chain recombines TRBV10-3 with TRBJ1-1; D unclear. The CDR3 runs to 15 residues. The germline V and J ends were trimmed by 5 bases and 2 bases, with 15 bases remaining between them. Germline V CDR1 and CDR2: ENHRY, SYGVKD.

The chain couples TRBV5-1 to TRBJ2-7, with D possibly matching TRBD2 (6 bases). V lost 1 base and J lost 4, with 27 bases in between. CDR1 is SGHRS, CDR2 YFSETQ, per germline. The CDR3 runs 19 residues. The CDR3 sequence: CASSLPSEAKKDSPYEQYF. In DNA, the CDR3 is TGCGCCAGCAGCTTGCCTAGCGAGGCGAAAAAAGATTCCCCATACGAGCAGTACTTC.

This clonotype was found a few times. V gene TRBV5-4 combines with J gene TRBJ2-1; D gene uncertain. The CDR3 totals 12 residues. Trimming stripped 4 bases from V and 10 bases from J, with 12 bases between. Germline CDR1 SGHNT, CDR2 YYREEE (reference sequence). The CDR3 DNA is TGTGCCAGCAGCCTCCTTAACGGCGAGCAGTTCTTC. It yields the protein CASSLLNGEQFF.

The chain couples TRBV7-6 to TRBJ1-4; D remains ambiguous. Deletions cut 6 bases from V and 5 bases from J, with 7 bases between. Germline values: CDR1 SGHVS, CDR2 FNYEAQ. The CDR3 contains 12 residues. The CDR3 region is CASSKLNEKLFF. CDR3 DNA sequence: TGTGCCAGCAGTAAATTAAATGAAAAACTGTTTTTT.

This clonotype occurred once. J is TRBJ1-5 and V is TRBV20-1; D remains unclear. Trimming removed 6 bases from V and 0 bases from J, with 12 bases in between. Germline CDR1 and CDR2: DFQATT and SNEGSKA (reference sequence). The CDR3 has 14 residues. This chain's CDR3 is CSAGYTLSNQPQHF. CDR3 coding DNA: TGCAGTGCGGGCTATACACTTAGCAATCAGCCCCAGCATTTT.

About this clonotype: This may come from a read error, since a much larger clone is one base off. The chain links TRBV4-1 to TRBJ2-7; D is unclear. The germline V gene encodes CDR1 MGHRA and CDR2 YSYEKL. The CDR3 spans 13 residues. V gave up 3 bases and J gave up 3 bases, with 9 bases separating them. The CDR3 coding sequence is TGCGCCAGCAGCCAGGCACAGAGCTACGAGCAGTACTTC. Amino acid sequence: CASSQAQSYEQYF.

The CDR3 reads CASSEGTSGGLQETQYF. DNA for the CDR3: TGTGCCAGCAGTGAGGGGACTAGCGGGGGGTTGCAAGAGACCCAGTACTTC. The V gene is TRBV2, the J gene TRBJ2-5; 15 bases agree with TRBD2. This CDR3 spans 17 amino acids. The junction had 4 bases not matched to a gene; V was cut back by 3 bases and J by 2 bases. Per germline, CDR1 SNHLY and CDR2 FYNNEI.

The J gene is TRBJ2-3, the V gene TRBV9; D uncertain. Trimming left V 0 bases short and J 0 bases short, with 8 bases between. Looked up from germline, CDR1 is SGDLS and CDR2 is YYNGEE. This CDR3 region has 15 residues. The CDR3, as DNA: TGTGCCAGCAGCGTAGCACAGTCTAGCACAGATACGCAGTATTTT. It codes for CASSVAQSSTDTQYF.

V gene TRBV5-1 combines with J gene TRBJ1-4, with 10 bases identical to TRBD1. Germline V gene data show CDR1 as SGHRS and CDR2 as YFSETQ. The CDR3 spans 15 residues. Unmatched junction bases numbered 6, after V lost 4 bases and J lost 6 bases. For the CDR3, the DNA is TGCGCCAGCAGCGGGTCCGGGACAGGGGATGAAAAACTGTTTTTT. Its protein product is CASSGSGTGDEKLFF.